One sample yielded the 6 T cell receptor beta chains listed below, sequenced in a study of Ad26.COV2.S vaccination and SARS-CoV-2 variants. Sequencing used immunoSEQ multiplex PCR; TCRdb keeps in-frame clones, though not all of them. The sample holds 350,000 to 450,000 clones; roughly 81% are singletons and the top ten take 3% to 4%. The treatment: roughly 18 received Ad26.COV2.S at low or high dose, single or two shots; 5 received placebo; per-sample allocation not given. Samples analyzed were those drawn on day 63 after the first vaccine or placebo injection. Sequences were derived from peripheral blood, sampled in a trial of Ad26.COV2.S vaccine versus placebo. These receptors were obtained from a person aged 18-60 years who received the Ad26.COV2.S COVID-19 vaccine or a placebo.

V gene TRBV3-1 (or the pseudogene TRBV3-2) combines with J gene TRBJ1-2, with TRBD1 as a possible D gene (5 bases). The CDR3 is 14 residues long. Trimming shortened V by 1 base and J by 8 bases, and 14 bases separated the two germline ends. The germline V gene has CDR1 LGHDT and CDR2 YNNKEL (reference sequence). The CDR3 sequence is CASSQGRVIGGYTF. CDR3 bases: TGTGCCAGCAGCCAAGGCAGGGTCATTGGGGGCTACACCTTC.

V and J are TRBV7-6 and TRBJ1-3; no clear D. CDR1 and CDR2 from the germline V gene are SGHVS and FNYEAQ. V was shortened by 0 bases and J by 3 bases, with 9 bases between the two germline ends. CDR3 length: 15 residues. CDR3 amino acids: CASSLARVGGNTIYF. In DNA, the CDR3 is TGTGCCAGCAGCTTAGCGCGGGTCGGTGGAAACACCATATATTTT.

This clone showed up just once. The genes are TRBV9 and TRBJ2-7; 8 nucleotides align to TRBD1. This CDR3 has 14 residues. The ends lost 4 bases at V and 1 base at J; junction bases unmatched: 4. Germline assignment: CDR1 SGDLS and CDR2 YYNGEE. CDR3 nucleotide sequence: TGTGCCAGCAGCCCCAGGGGGCCTTCCTACGAGCAGTACTTC. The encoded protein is CASSPRGPSYEQYF.

The CDR3 sequence: CASSRTATNEKLFF. In DNA form, the CDR3 reads TGTGCCAGCAGCAGGACAGCAACTAATGAAAAACTGTTTTTT. The V call is TRBV9, the J call TRBJ1-4; D perhaps matches TRBD1 (6 bases). Trimming stripped 4 bases from V and 0 bases from J, with 7 bases between. Germline-derived CDR1 and CDR2 are SGDLS and YYNGEE. The CDR3 is made up of 14 amino acids.

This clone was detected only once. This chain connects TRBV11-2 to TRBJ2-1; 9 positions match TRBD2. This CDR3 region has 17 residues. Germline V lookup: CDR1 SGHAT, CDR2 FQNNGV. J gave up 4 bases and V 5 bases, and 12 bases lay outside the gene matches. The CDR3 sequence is CASSPKGAGGSYNEQFF. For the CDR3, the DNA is TGTGCCAGCAGCCCCAAAGGAGCGGGGGGATCTTACAATGAGCAGTTCTTC.

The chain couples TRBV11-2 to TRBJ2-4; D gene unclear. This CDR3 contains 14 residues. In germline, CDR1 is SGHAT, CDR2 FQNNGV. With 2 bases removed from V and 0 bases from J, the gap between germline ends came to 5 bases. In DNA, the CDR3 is TGTGCCAGCAGCTTAACGCTAGCCAAAAACATTCAGTACTTC. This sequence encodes CASSLTLAKNIQYF.